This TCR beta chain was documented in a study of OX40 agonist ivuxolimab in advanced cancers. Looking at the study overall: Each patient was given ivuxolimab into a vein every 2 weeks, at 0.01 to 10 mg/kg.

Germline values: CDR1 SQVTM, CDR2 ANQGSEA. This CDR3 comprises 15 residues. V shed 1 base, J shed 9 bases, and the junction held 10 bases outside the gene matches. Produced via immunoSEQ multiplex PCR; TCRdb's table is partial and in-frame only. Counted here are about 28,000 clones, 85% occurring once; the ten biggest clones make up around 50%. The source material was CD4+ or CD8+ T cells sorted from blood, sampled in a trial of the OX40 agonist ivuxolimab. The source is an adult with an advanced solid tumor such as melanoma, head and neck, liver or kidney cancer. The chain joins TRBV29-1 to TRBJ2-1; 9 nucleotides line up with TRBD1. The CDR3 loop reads CSVEGSQGARAEQFF. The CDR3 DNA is TGCAGCGTTGAAGGATCACAGGGGGCGCGGGCTGAGCAGTTCTTC.